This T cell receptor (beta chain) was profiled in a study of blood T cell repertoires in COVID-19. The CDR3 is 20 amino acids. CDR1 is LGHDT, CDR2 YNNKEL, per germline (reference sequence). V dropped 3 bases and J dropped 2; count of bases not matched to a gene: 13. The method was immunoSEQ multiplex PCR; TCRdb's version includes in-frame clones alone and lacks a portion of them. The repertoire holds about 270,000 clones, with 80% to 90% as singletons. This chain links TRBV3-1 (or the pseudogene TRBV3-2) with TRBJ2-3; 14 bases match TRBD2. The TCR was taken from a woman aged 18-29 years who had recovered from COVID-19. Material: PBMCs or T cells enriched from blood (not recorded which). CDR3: CASSQPGLAGALPLTDTQYF. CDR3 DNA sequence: TGTGCCAGCAGCCAGCCGGGACTAGCGGGGGCCTTACCCCTCACAGATACGCAGTATTTT.